This passage covers 12 T cell receptor beta chains from one sample sequenced in a study of OX40 agonist ivuxolimab in advanced cancers. Clones were sequenced by immunoSEQ multiplex PCR, and TCRdb holds only the in-frame ones, with some missing. The sample includes tens of thousands of clones, about 82% of them seen just once. The sequences come from CD4+ or CD8+ T cells sorted from blood, collected in a trial of the OX40 agonist ivuxolimab. The receptors come from an adult with an advanced solid tumor such as melanoma, head and neck, liver or kidney cancer.

CDR3 sequence reads: CASSLGQGFNSPLHF. CDR3 DNA: TGTGCCAGCAGCTTGGGACAGGGATTTAATTCACCCCTCCACTTT. This chain uses TRBV5-4 with TRBJ1-6; 7 bases line up with TRBD1. The V and J ends lost 0 bases and 6 bases, in that order; junction bases with no gene match: 3. CDR3 length: 15 residues. Germline-derived CDR1 and CDR2 are SGHNT and YYREEE (reference sequence).

The rearrangement joins TRBV15 to TRBJ1-1; TRBD1 might be the D (5 bases). CDR1 LNHNV and CDR2 YYDKDF come from the germline V gene (reference sequence). The ends were cut back, 3 bases at V and 0 bases at J, with 8 bases in the middle. The CDR3 is 14 amino acids. CDR3 region: CATSRTAMNTEAFF. The CDR3 bases are TGTGCCACCAGCAGGACAGCAATGAACACTGAAGCTTTCTTT.

This clone appeared a single time. The genes are TRBV7-9 and TRBJ2-7, with D uncertain. Deletions cut 3 bases from V and 9 bases from J, with 12 bases between. The CDR3 has 12 residues. Germline CDR1 is SEHNR and CDR2 is FQNEAQ (reference sequence). The CDR3 here is CASSLEPARQYV. The DNA of the CDR3 is TGTGCCAGCAGCTTGGAGCCCGCCAGGCAGTACGTC.

V is TRBV4-2 and J is TRBJ2-2; no clear D gene. CDR1 and CDR2 (germline): LGHNA, YNFKEQ. CDR3 length: 15 residues. Trimming shortened V by 1 base and J by 3 bases, and 9 bases separated the two germline ends. CDR3 bases: TGTGCCAGCAGCCAAGCCGGGTTCCACACCGGGGAGCTGTTTTTT. It translates to CASSQAGFHTGELFF.

This chain uses TRBV5-2 with TRBJ2-7. TRBV5-2 counts as a pseudogene. This CDR3 has 16 amino acids. DNA of the CDR3: TGTGCCAGCAGCTTTCGCCAGGACCGAGAAGCCTACGAGCAGTACTTC. This gives the protein CASSFRQDREAYEQYF.

The rearrangement links TRBV27 to TRBJ2-7; D remains unclear. Per the germline V gene, CDR1 is MNHEY and CDR2 is SMNVEV (reference sequence). Trimming pared 4 bases from V and 6 bases from J, leaving 10 bases between. The CDR3 loop spans 12 amino acids. The CDR3 loop is CASSSPGREQYF. For the CDR3, the DNA is TGTGCCAGCAGTTCCCCGGGTCGCGAGCAGTACTTC.

CDR3 loop: CASSHSRGRLNEQYV. CDR3 coding DNA: TGTGCCAGCAGCCACTCCAGGGGGCGCCTTAACGAGCAGTACGTC. The chain is built from TRBV14 and TRBJ2-7; 8 bases agree with TRBD1. Germline loops: CDR1 SGHDN, CDR2 FVKESK. This CDR3 is 15 amino acids long. The V segment lost 3 bases and the J segment 5 bases; nucleotides outside the gene matches: 9.

This clone was observed once. As DNA, the CDR3 is TGCGCCAGCAGCCAAATTAGTGGCGAGCAGTACTTC. Its protein is CASSQISGEQYF. This rearrangement joins TRBV4-1 to TRBJ2-7; the D is unclear. CDR3 length: 12 residues. Trimming pared 2 bases from V and 6 bases from J, leaving 8 bases between. Germline V gives CDR1 MGHRA, CDR2 YSYEKL.

The V call is TRBV21-1, the J call TRBJ2-6; TRBD1, the table's D call, lacks a check against the DNA. TRBV21-1 is described as a pseudogene. This CDR3 region has 16 residues. The CDR3 protein is CASSGQDRAGANVLTF. The DNA of the CDR3 is TGTGCCAGCAGCGGTCAAGACAGGGCTGGGGCCAACGTCCTGACTTTC.

The gene calls are TRBV7-9 and TRBJ2-7, with D possibly being TRBD1 (7 bases). The CDR3 runs 14 residues. V gave up 5 bases and J gave up 3 bases, with 14 bases separating them. Germline CDR1 SEHNR, CDR2 FQNEAQ (reference sequence). CDR3 in DNA: TGTGCCAGCAGCAGGGGGGCAGGGGGCTACGAGCAGTACTTC. Its translation: CASSRGAGGYEQYF. The full variable domain, rest sourced from reference TRBV7-9 and TRBJ2-7, is DTGVSQNPRHKITKRGQNVTFRCDPISEHNRLYWYRQTLGQGPEFLTYFQNEAQLEKSRLLSDRFSAERPKGSFSTLEIQRTEQGDSAMYLCASSRGAGGYEQYFGPGTRLTVT.

The chain employs TRBV9 and TRBJ2-7, with D possibly TRBD2 on 5 matching bases. V lost 4 bases to trimming and J lost 0 bases, with 14 bases between them. This CDR3 region has 15 residues. CDR1 and CDR2 from the germline V gene are SGDLS and YYNGEE. The DNA of the CDR3 is TGTGCCAGCAGCCCCCCCCCGGGGTCCTCCTACGAGCAGTACTTC. It specifies CASSPPPGSSYEQYF.

The rearrangement uses TRBV7-6 and TRBJ2-2; possibly TRBD1 for D (6 bases). CDR3 length: 14 residues. V was cut by 4 bases and J by 1 base, with 7 bases left in between. Germline V gene data show CDR1 as SGHVS and CDR2 as FNYEAQ. CDR3 in amino acids: CASSSTGNTGELFF. The CDR3 nucleotides read TGTGCCAGCAGCTCGACAGGGAACACCGGGGAGCTGTTTTTT.